Listed below are T cell receptor beta chains from one sample, sequenced in a study of read filtering for tumor transcriptome and immune sequencing. TCRdb used MiXCR to reprocess the reads, holding one entry per CDR3 protein. The sample carries 30,000 to 50,000 distinct CDR3 sequences, approximately 12% recorded once. Specimen: a population of CD138-negative cells sorted from bone marrow. The origin of the receptors is a donor aged 40 or over with multiple myeloma. The CDR3 runs from the conserved cysteine through the conserved F or W. A D gene is named only where the DNA matches it firmly. Part of the rows lack a size; the others show once, few, many or a class for expanded clones.

>medium-sized|-|TRBV16|TRBJ1-1
TGTGCCAGCAGCCAATCTAGAGATTTGGGCAGGTGGTCTGAAGCTTTCTTT
CASSQSRDLGRWSEAFF
>many|TRBD1|TRBV10-3|TRBJ2-5
TGTGCCATCAGGAGACAGGGGGCAGAGACCCAGTACTTC
CAIRRQGAETQYF
>many|-|TRBV7-3|TRBJ2-2
TGTGCCAGCAGCTTAGAGGGGGGCACCGGGGAGCTGTTTTTT
CASSLEGGTGELFF
>-|-|TRBV12-3/TRBV12-4|TRBJ1-3
TGTGCCAGCATCCCACAGATCTCTGGAAACACCATATATTTT
CASIPQISGNTIYF
>-|TRBD2|TRBV20-1|TRBJ2-5
TGCAGTGCCATCCATAGCGGGGGGCAAGAGACCCAGTACTTC
CSAIHSGGQETQYF
>many|-|TRBV28|TRBJ2-1
TGTGCCAGCGAGGGGGGCACCCTGGGGGAGCAGTTCTTC
CASEGGTLGEQFF
>many|TRBD1|TRBV5-1|TRBJ2-1
TGCGCCAGCAGCCCCCAAGGGACAGAATACAATGAGCAGTTCTTC
CASSPQGTEYNEQFF
>-|-|TRBV12-3/TRBV12-4|TRBJ1-3
TGTGCCAGCAGTTTAGTCGACGGGGGCACCATATATTTT
CASSLVDGGTIYF
>many|-|TRBV12-3/TRBV12-4|TRBJ2-7
TGTGCCAGCAGTTTAGCGGACACGGGGGAGTACTTC
CASSLADTGEYF
>many|-|TRBV12-3/TRBV12-4|TRBJ2-4
TGTGCCAGCAGTTTAGTCGGGGCCAAAAACATTCAGTACTTC
CASSLVGAKNIQYF
>few|-|TRBV15|TRBJ2-1
TGTGCCACCAGCAGTGCCTTGTACAATGAGCAGTTCTTC
CATSSALYNEQFF